This section outlines one T cell receptor (beta chain) sequence together with its context. The data were obtained in a study of blood T cell repertoires in COVID-19. TCRdb's table, derived via immunoSEQ multiplex PCR, lists solely in-frame clones and lacks some. There are about 150,000 clones in the sample; 75% to 90% occur only once, and over 0.5% lies in the top ten. The clonotype was recovered from a man aged 55 to 70 with acute or convalescent COVID-19. The sequenced material came from peripheral blood.

The CDR3 sequence: CASSSRLAGSVETQYF. The DNA of the CDR3 is TGTGCCAGCAGTAGCCGATTAGCGGGGTCGGTGGAGACCCAGTACTTC. The chain has TRBV6-2 or TRBV6-3 and TRBJ2-5, with 8 bases that match TRBD2. V lost 5 bases to trimming and J lost 5 bases; unmatched junction nucleotides: 13. This CDR3 region has 16 residues. Germline CDR1 is MNHEY and CDR2 is SVGEGT.